This record covers a single TCR beta chain. The data stem from a study of a mutant IDH1 vaccine in newly diagnosed glioma. Libraries were prepared by immunoSEQ multiplex PCR; TCRdb keeps only in-frame clonotypes and omits some of them. Of around 26,000 clones in the sample, 93% are singletons; the top ten hold roughly 1.2%. CDR3 length: 15 residues. Germline CDR1 MNHEY, CDR2 SMNVEV (reference sequence). V dropped 2 bases and J dropped 1; count of bases not matched to a gene: 2. Documented time point: baseline, week 1 (first vaccination visit). Treatment defined: pre-vaccination baseline after standard-of-care therapy.

This TCR was recovered from a man aged 35 to 55 with glioma. Sequencing was performed on PBMCs, taken from a glioma patient treated with radiotherapy, temozolomide or both. V is TRBV27 and J is TRBJ1-5; 7 bases align to TRBD1. CDR3 amino acids: CASSLGTASNQPQHF. CDR3 bases: TGTGCCAGCAGTTTAGGGACAGCCAGCAATCAGCCCCAGCATTTT.